Below are 17 T cell receptor beta chains sequenced from a single sample in a study of blood T cells in healthy people across ages (dated by TCRdb to about 2015). Library construction relied on 5' RACE. Sequencing was carried out with an Illumina HiSeq 2500. A second roughly 6 to 11 cycle PCR used a sample-barcoded 5' primer and a J-beta primer mix. TCRdb's own reprocessing of the public reads used fastp at Q25 and MiXCR and kept productive beta chains. Each CDR3 protein gets just one entry, which takes the most common genes and DNA from the rows behind it. The sample records 1.4 million to 1.5 million distinct CDR3 sequences, about 43% of which are singletons. The biggest ten clones account for around 8% of the sample. The sample comprised blood. The receptor set was obtained from a young woman in good health.

CDR3 protein: CASSLERVPEKLFF. CDR3 bases: TGTGCCAGCAGCCTTGAGAGGGTGCCCGAAAAACTGTTTTTT. J is TRBJ1-4 and V is TRBV6-5; D gene ambiguous. CDR1 and CDR2 (germline): MNHEY, SVGAGI. The ends were cut back, 6 bases at V and 8 bases at J, with 16 bases in the middle. CDR3 length equals 14 residues.

The chain has TRBV29-1 and TRBJ2-5, with TRBD2 as a possible D gene (5 bases). The CDR3 consists of 12 residues. From germline, CDR1 is SQVTM and CDR2 ANQGSEA. Trimming left V 6 bases short and J 0 bases short, with 8 bases between. CDR3 loop: CSVQTNQETQYF. CDR3 nucleotide sequence: TGCAGCGTCCAGACTAACCAAGAGACCCAGTACTTC. Combining the CDR3 with reference TRBV29-1 and TRBJ2-5 gives the whole variable domain SAVISQKPSRDICQRGTSLTIQCQVDSQVTMMFWYRQQPGQSLTLIATANQGSEATYESGFVIDKFPISRPNLTFSTLTVSNMSPEDSSIYLCSVQTNQETQYFGPGTRLLVL.

The chain carries TRBV4-1 and TRBJ1-5; possibly TRBD1 for D (6 bases). The germline CDR1 and CDR2 sequences are MGHRA and YSYEKL. The length of the CDR3 is 17 residues. Trimming removed 2 bases from V and 4 bases from J, with 18 bases in between. In DNA, the CDR3 is TGCGCCAGCAGCCAAAATCCCGCCGGGGGCGCGAATCAGCCCCAGCATTTT. This gives the protein CASSQNPAGGANQPQHF.

The chain couples TRBV14 to TRBJ2-3; a possible D gene is TRBD2 (6 bases). The V gene's germline CDR1 is SGHDN and CDR2 FVKESK. The CDR3 spans 16 residues. Trimming cost V 4 bases and J 3 bases, with 17 bases left between them. CDR3 amino acids: CASSPGYGGETDTQYF. The CDR3 coding sequence is TGTGCCAGCAGCCCGGGGTATGGAGGGGAGACAGATACGCAGTATTTT.

Ten or more counts support this clonotype. The J gene is TRBJ1-4, the V gene TRBV18, with D possibly TRBD1 on 6 matching bases. This CDR3 region has 14 residues. V was pared by 8 bases and J by 2 bases, with 12 bases between. Germline lookup yields CDR1 KGHSH and CDR2 LQKENI. This CDR3 reads CASSPQGTNEKLFF. The CDR3 region has the DNA TGTGCCAGCAGCCCCCAGGGGACTAATGAAAAACTGTTTTTT.

The table lists this clonotype with a few counts. CDR3 loop: CASSQVRDNEQYF. In DNA, the CDR3 is TGCGCCAGCAGCCAAGTGAGGGATAACGAGCAGTACTTC. J is TRBJ2-7 and V is TRBV4-1; a weak D match, TRBD2 (5 bases). V lost 1 base and J lost 5, with 9 bases in between. Germline CDR1 and CDR2: MGHRA and YSYEKL. This CDR3 has 13 residues.

This clonotype was seen repeatedly, ten times or more. The chain has TRBV29-1 and TRBJ2-1, with D maybe TRBD2 (5 bases). V gave up 7 bases and J gave up 9 bases, with 16 bases separating them. This CDR3 is built from 12 residues. Germline lookup yields CDR1 SQVTM and CDR2 ANQGSEA. The CDR3 here is CSARRGTVEQFF. The CDR3 nucleotides are TGCAGCGCCCGTCGGGGTACCGTTGAGCAGTTCTTC.

The chain has TRBV28 and TRBJ1-5, with D maybe TRBD1 (5 bases). The CDR3 sequence is 16 residues long. Deletions cut 5 bases from V and 0 bases from J, with 14 bases between. The germline gives CDR1 MDHEN, CDR2 SYDVKM. The CDR3 is CASSPVGVNSNQPQHF. The CDR3 DNA sequence: TGTGCCAGCAGTCCGGTAGGGGTCAATAGCAATCAGCCCCAGCATTTT.

V usage is TRBV20-1 and J usage is TRBJ1-4; the D is unclear. CDR1 is DFQATT and CDR2 is SNEGSKA in the germline V gene (reference sequence). The CDR3 loop spans 15 amino acids. V was trimmed by 5 bases and J by 8 bases, leaving 21 bases between them. CDR3 amino acids: CSAWLETERGEKLFF. CDR3 coding DNA: TGCAGTGCTTGGCTAGAGACGGAGAGAGGAGAAAAACTGTTTTTT.

V is TRBV5-6 and J is TRBJ1-2, with D perhaps matching TRBD1 (6 bases). The V and J ends lost 4 bases and 4 bases respectively, with 11 bases between them. This CDR3 contains 13 residues. Germline values: CDR1 SGHDT, CDR2 YYEEEE. The CDR3, as DNA: TGTGCCAGCAGCCGGACAGTTGCCTATGGCTACACCTTC. The encoded protein is CASSRTVAYGYTF.

This chain links TRBV9 with TRBJ2-1; no firm D call. The CDR3 has 13 amino acids. Germline assignment: CDR1 SGDLS and CDR2 YYNGEE. V was clipped by 6 bases and J by 10 bases, with 17 bases between them. In DNA, the CDR3 is TGTGCCAGCATGTCTTCCGTGGGTGGGGAGCAGTTCTTC. Translated, it gives CASMSSVGGEQFF. The full variable domain, rest sourced from reference TRBV9 and TRBJ2-1, is DSGVTQTPKHLITATGQRVTLRCSPRSGDLSVYWYQQSLDQGLQFLIQYYNGEERAKGNILERFSAQQFPDLHSELNLSSLELGDSALYFCASMSSVGGEQFFGPGTRLTVL.

This clonotype was picked up one time. The rearrangement links TRBV20-1 to TRBJ2-5; D is perhaps TRBD2 (7 bases). Germline-derived CDR1 and CDR2 are DFQATT and SNEGSKA (reference sequence). The CDR3 has 14 amino acids. Between the trimmed V and J ends, which lost 8 bases and 4 bases, there was a span of 20 bases. The CDR3 reads CSPRGGGAPETQYF. CDR3 sequence (DNA): TGCAGTCCCAGAGGGGGGGGGGCCCCAGAGACCCAGTACTTC.

The chain is built from TRBV21-1 and TRBJ2-7. TRBV21-1 corresponds to a pseudogene. CDR3 length: 16 residues. The CDR3 DNA follows: TGTGCCAGCAGCAGTCTGGTGATCCGTGTTTACTACGAGCAGTACTTC. Encoded protein: CASSSLVIRVYYEQYF.

There are a few counts of this clonotype. This rearrangement joins TRBV12-3 or TRBV12-4 to TRBJ2-7, with a weak D call TRBD1 (5 bases). There are 12 residues in the CDR3. V shed 6 bases and J shed 6 bases, with 12 bases lying between them. CDR3 in amino acids: CASRPDSPEQYF. The CDR3 bases are TGTGCCAGCAGACCAGACAGCCCCGAGCAGTACTTC.

The V and J genes are TRBV11-2 and TRBJ1-2; D might be TRBD1 (5 bases). Germline CDR1 reads SGHAT; CDR2 reads FQNNGV. The V end was cut by 5 bases, the J end by 7 bases, with 20 bases between. The CDR3 is 15 amino acids. The CDR3 DNA sequence: TGTGCCAGCAGCCGAACAATTTCGGCCGGGGGTGGCTACACCTTC. Its protein is CASSRTISAGGGYTF.

With respect to this clonotype: Its ends do not fully match the called genes, so a read error is possible. CDR3 sequence reads: CASSPPGQIYERYF. The CDR3 coding sequence is TGTGCCAGCAGCCCCCCGGGGCAGATTTACGAGCGGTACTTC. The rearrangement joins TRBV7-6 to TRBJ2-7; D is perhaps TRBD1 or TRBD2 (5 bases each). Germline-derived CDR1 and CDR2 are SGHVS and FNYEAQ. The CDR3 is made up of 14 amino acids.

This clonotype was counted between two and nine times. The J gene is TRBJ2-1, the V gene TRBV20-1, with 9 bases fitting TRBD2. The V gene end was trimmed by 6 bases and the J gene end by 8 bases; junction bases not matched to a gene: 8. The CDR3 contains 13 residues. Germline assignment: CDR1 DFQATT and CDR2 SNEGSKA (reference sequence). The CDR3 region is CSAPGLASDEQFF. CDR3 in DNA: TGCAGTGCGCCGGGACTAGCTAGCGATGAGCAGTTCTTC.